The 14 T cell receptor beta chains given below trace back to one sample, sequenced in a study of cytomegalovirus exposure and HLA in healthy donors. The PCR was carried out with 60 Vbeta primers and 13 Jbeta primers. Profiled with immunoSEQ multiplex PCR; TCRdb holds only in-frame clones, not every one. The repertoire table contains over 65,000 clones. The sequenced sample was PBMCs. These receptors were collected from a man aged 25-45 years in good health and CMV-seronegative.

The chain joins TRBV18 to TRBJ2-1, with 7 bases matching TRBD1. With 3 bases clipped from V and 7 bases from J, the junction kept 9 bases outside the gene matches. CDR3 length: 15 amino acids. Per germline, CDR1 KGHSH and CDR2 LQKENI. CDR3 amino acids: CASSPRQGQRNEQFF. The CDR3 region has the DNA TGTGCCAGCTCACCTCGACAGGGACAACGGAATGAGCAGTTCTTC.

This chain uses TRBV6-5 with TRBJ2-1; TRBD2 agrees at 8 bases. From germline, CDR1 is MNHEY and CDR2 SVGAGI. This CDR3 has 14 residues. V shed 5 bases, J shed 5 bases, and the junction held 5 bases outside the gene matches. Here the CDR3 DNA reads TGTGCCAGCAGTAGACTAGCGCGACACAATGAGCAGTTCTTC. It specifies CASSRLARHNEQFF.

The chain links TRBV6-5 to TRBJ2-7; 11 bases line up with TRBD2. The J segment lost 9 bases and the V segment lost 10 bases, leaving 14 bases of the junction unmatched. The CDR3 runs to 14 residues. Germline V gives CDR1 MNHEY, CDR2 SVGAGI. In DNA form, the CDR3 reads TGTGCCACCCTCTCAAGGCTAGCGGGAGGCGGGCAGTACTTC. Its protein is CATLSRLAGGGQYF.

The CDR3 is CARSLVLAGGTDTQYF. The CDR3 DNA sequence: TGTGCCAGAAGCTTGGTACTAGCGGGGGGTACAGATACGCAGTATTTT. This chain joins TRBV5-3 and TRBJ2-3, with 12 bases lining up with TRBD2. TRBV5-3 is an ORF; its function is uncertain. Trimming took 0 bases from V and 3 from J; bases not matched to a gene: 2. This CDR3 is built from 16 residues.

The chain is built from TRBV19 and TRBJ2-7; TRBD1 might be the D (5 bases). This CDR3 region has 14 residues. The V gene lost 4 bases and the J gene lost 2 bases, with 12 bases spanning the gap. CDR1 and CDR2 (germline): LNHDA, SQIVND (reference sequence). CDR3 nucleotide sequence: TGTGCCAGTAGTACCTTGGAACAGGCCTACGAGCAGTACTTC. Protein: CASSTLEQAYEQYF.

The V gene is TRBV5-6, the J gene TRBJ2-7, with D maybe TRBD1 (5 bases). This CDR3 has 12 residues. The V gene lost 4 bases and the J gene lost 2 bases, with 7 bases spanning the gap. CDR1 SGHDT and CDR2 YYEEEE come from the germline V gene. The CDR3 coding sequence is TGTGCCAGCAGCGTGGGGCCCTACGAGCAGTACTTC. This sequence encodes CASSVGPYEQYF.

This chain joins TRBV4-1 and TRBJ1-2; 7 bases line up with TRBD1. This CDR3 is built from 17 residues. The V segment lost 4 bases and the J segment 4 bases; nucleotides outside the gene matches: 15. Per the germline V gene, CDR1 is MGHRA and CDR2 is YSYEKL. In nucleotides, the CDR3 is TGCGCCAGCAGCCGATCCGAGGGCGGGACAGCCAGCTATGGCTACACCTTC. Its translation is CASSRSEGGTASYGYTF.

This rearrangement joins TRBV5-1 to TRBJ2-3; D is undetermined. Germline V gives CDR1 SGHRS, CDR2 YFSETQ. The CDR3 contains 17 residues. Deletions cut 7 bases from V and 3 bases from J, with 24 bases between. The CDR3 loop is CASANGISSHQTDTQYF. CDR3 nucleotides: TGCGCCAGCGCCAACGGCATTAGCAGCCATCAAACAGATACGCAGTATTTT.

The V gene is TRBV29-1, the J gene TRBJ2-5; TRBD1 aligns across 10 bases. With V trimmed by 5 bases and J by 3 bases, 12 bases remained unmatched. This CDR3 has 16 residues. Germline V gives CDR1 SQVTM, CDR2 ANQGSEA. CDR3 coding DNA: TGCAGCGTTCTATCTACCTGGACAGGGGGTGAAGAGACCCAGTACTTC. As protein: CSVLSTWTGGEETQYF.

With respect to this clone: The same CDR3 arises from other DNA sequences in this sample as well. The CDR3 loop reads CAPSPYARLILANYGYTF. DNA of the CDR3: TGTGCCCCTTCCCCATACGCTCGGCTAATCCTAGCTAACTATGGCTACACCTTC. The genes are TRBV18 and TRBJ1-2; D not certain. The CDR3 runs 18 residues. Deletions cut 11 bases from V and 0 bases from J, with 28 bases between. In germline, CDR1 is KGHSH, CDR2 LQKENI.

The chain combines TRBV2 with TRBJ2-1; perhaps TRBD1 as D (5 bases). The germline V gene has CDR1 SNHLY and CDR2 FYNNEI. The V gene lost 0 bases and the J gene lost 12 bases, with 12 bases spanning the gap. This CDR3 region has 13 residues. The CDR3 DNA is TGTGCCAGCAGTGAAGCGCCCCAAACAGGGCAGTTCTTC. Protein: CASSEAPQTGQFF.

CDR3 sequence reads: CASSGLAGGYTETQYF. CDR3 DNA: TGCGCCAGCAGCGGGCTAGCGGGAGGGTATACAGAGACCCAGTACTTC. The rearrangement joins TRBV5-1 to TRBJ2-5, with 12 bases matching TRBD2. The V gene's germline CDR1 is SGHRS and CDR2 YFSETQ. This CDR3 region has 16 residues. The junction had 8 bases not matched to a gene; V was cut back by 4 bases and J by 4 bases.

The rearrangement links TRBV2 to TRBJ1-4; D not certain. CDR1 is SNHLY, CDR2 FYNNEI, per germline. Trimming stripped 5 bases from V and 5 bases from J, with 15 bases between. The CDR3 contains 15 residues. The CDR3 reads CASSPSISLNEKLFF. The CDR3 coding sequence is TGTGCCAGCAGTCCGAGTATTTCCTTAAATGAAAAACTGTTTTTT.

The chain couples TRBV18 to TRBJ2-3; D not certain. The CDR3 length is 14 residues. Germline-derived CDR1 and CDR2 are KGHSH and LQKENI. The V gene lost 3 bases and the J gene lost 0 bases, with 7 bases spanning the gap. DNA of the CDR3: TGTGCCAGCTCACCCCTAGGTAGCACAGATACGCAGTATTTT. Translated, it gives CASSPLGSTDTQYF.